This TCR beta chain comes out of a study of cytomegalovirus exposure and HLA in healthy donors. Study-level results: Reports described diagnosis of cytomegalovirus status by the classifier as highly specific and sensitive. TRBV6-2, TRBV6-3 and some other V segments were unresolvable in 87-base-pair reads. Researchers catalogued roughly 170 TCR beta chains as cytomegalovirus-associated.

The PCR was carried out with 60 Vbeta primers and 13 Jbeta primers. Method: immunoSEQ multiplex PCR; TCRdb's copy keeps in-frame clones and lacks some. The table shows about 140,000 clones, with over 75% occurring only once. As regards this clone: The antigen is unknown.

Germline-derived CDR1 and CDR2 are MDHEN and SYDVKM. With 3 bases removed from V and 1 base from J, the gap between germline ends came to 10 bases. The CDR3 has 15 residues. This clonotype was sampled from a man in his forties in good health and CMV-seronegative. The chain uses TRBV28 and TRBJ1-3, with D perhaps matching TRBD1 (6 bases). Sequences were obtained from PBMCs. The CDR3 sequence is CASSFPRGSGNTIYF. DNA for the CDR3: TGTGCCAGCAGTTTCCCCAGGGGTTCTGGAAACACCATATATTTT.